The clone carrying this TCR beta chain was seen a handful of times. CDR3 length equals 15 residues. In germline, CDR1 is SGHRS, CDR2 YFSETQ. Between the trimmed V and J ends, which lost 3 bases and 2 bases, there was a span of 15 bases. With a J-beta primer mix and a sample-barcoded 5' primer, a second PCR ran roughly 7 to 11 cycles. A single record per CDR3 protein comes from TCRdb applying MiXCR to the 5' RACE reads. There are about 1.8 million distinct CDR3 sequences in the sample; roughly 52% occur only once, and 2.1% lies in the top ten. The data originate from a study of blood T cells in healthy people across ages.

This receptor was obtained from a woman aged 40-49 years in good health. The chain employs TRBV5-1 and TRBJ2-7; a weak D match, TRBD2 (6 bases). Sequencing used blood. CDR3 protein: CASSSRTTRPYEQYF. For the CDR3, the DNA is TGCGCCAGCAGCTCCCGGACTACCAGGCCCTACGAGCAGTACTTC.